One sample yielded the 10 T cell receptor beta chains listed below, sequenced in a study of blood T cell repertoires in COVID-19. The repertoire was sequenced with immunoSEQ multiplex PCR; TCRdb's copy has only in-frame clones and lacks some. The data show approximately 280,000 clones, 80% to 85% seen once. The material sequenced was PBMCs or T cells enriched from blood (not recorded which). Every receptor here comes from a man aged 40-55 years who had been exposed to COVID-19.

This chain joins TRBV6-5 and TRBJ2-5, with TRBD2 matching over 7 bases. Germline loops: CDR1 MNHEY, CDR2 SVGAGI. Germline trimming cut 5 bases from V and 4 bases from J; bases unmatched to any gene: 7. The CDR3 has 14 amino acids. DNA of the CDR3: TGTGCCAGCAGTCTGGCGGGAGTCATAGAGACCCAGTACTTC. Translation gives CASSLAGVIETQYF.

The chain joins TRBV29-1 to TRBJ1-2; D is uncertain. The germline V gene has CDR1 SQVTM and CDR2 ANQGSEA. The germline V and J ends were trimmed by 7 bases and 4 bases, with 16 bases remaining between them. This CDR3 comprises 13 residues. CDR3 nucleotide sequence: TGCAGCGCCCCCCTACCCCGATCCTATGGCTACACCTTC. Its translation: CSAPLPRSYGYTF.

The V call is TRBV6-5, the J call TRBJ2-7, with 7 bases lining up with TRBD2. The junction had 15 bases not matched to a gene; V was cut back by 6 bases and J by 7 bases. This CDR3 has 15 amino acids. Germline lookup yields CDR1 MNHEY and CDR2 SVGAGI. The CDR3 bases are TGTGCCAGCAGCTCCCCGGGACTAAACCTACGGGAGCAGTACTTC. This sequence encodes CASSSPGLNLREQYF.

The chain combines TRBV7-2 with TRBJ2-7, with TRBD2 as a possible D gene (5 bases). Trimming cost V 5 bases and J 3 bases, with 14 bases left between them. There are 14 residues in the CDR3. The V gene's germline CDR1 is SGHTA and CDR2 FQGNSA. The CDR3 nucleotides are TGTGCCAGCAGCAGACTGAGCGGAAGCTACGAGCAGTACTTC. This gives the protein CASSRLSGSYEQYF.

In this sample, this clone turned up once. This chain joins TRBV21-1 and TRBJ2-2; the table calls TRBD2, which could not be checked here. TRBV21-1 is designated a pseudogene. There are 14 residues in the CDR3. Here the CDR3 DNA reads TGTGCCAGCAGAACGGGACTAGTTGACGGGGAGCTGTTTTTT. Translated: CASRTGLVDGELFF.

The chain employs TRBV14 and TRBJ2-7, with D unresolved. V was cut by 4 bases and J by 7 bases, with 11 bases left in between. Germline V gene data show CDR1 as SGHDN and CDR2 as FVKESK. The CDR3 totals 12 residues. The CDR3, as DNA: TGTGCCAGCAGCCTCCAGCGTAGGGAGCAGTACTTC. Its translation: CASSLQRREQYF. Based on the CDR3 plus reference TRBV14 and TRBJ2-7, the full variable domain is EAGVTQFPSHSVIEKGQTVTLRCDPISGHDNLYWYRRVMGKEIKFLLHFVKESKQDESGMPNNRFLAERTGGTYSTLKVQPAELEDSGVYFCASSLQRREQYFGPGTRLTVT.

This chain joins TRBV9 and TRBJ1-4; D is unresolved. In germline, CDR1 is SGDLS, CDR2 YYNGEE. The CDR3 consists of 15 residues. Trimming took off 0 bases at V and 4 bases at J, with 10 bases between the two ends. The CDR3 reads CASSVGVGSNEKLFF. CDR3 bases: TGTGCCAGCAGCGTAGGCGTAGGGAGTAATGAAAAACTGTTTTTT. The entire variable domain, with the rest obtained from reference TRBV9 and TRBJ1-4, is as follows: DSGVTQTPKHLITATGQRVTLRCSPRSGDLSVYWYQQSLDQGLQFLIQYYNGEERAKGNILERFSAQQFPDLHSELNLSSLELGDSALYFCASSVGVGSNEKLFFGSGTQLSVL.

The chain uses TRBV19 and TRBJ2-6; 8 nucleotides match TRBD1. CDR3 length: 16 residues. CDR1 is LNHDA, CDR2 SQIVND, per germline (reference sequence). The J segment lost 0 bases and the V segment lost 3 bases, leaving 1 base of the junction unmatched. This CDR3 reads CASSMGQASGANVLTF. CDR3 bases: TGTGCCAGTAGTATGGGACAGGCCTCTGGGGCCAACGTCCTGACTTTC.

This clone was observed a few times. V usage is TRBV14 and J usage is TRBJ2-7; no reliable D call. CDR1 and CDR2 (germline): SGHDN, FVKESK. The CDR3 is 13 residues long. The V end was cut by 5 bases, the J end by 0 bases, with 8 bases between. The DNA for the CDR3 is TGTGCCAGCAGCGCCTTCAGCTCCTACGAGCAGTACTTC. Protein product: CASSAFSSYEQYF.

The rearrangement uses TRBV19 and TRBJ1-5; 9 bases align to TRBD1. CDR1 is LNHDA and CDR2 is SQIVND in the germline V gene (reference sequence). V lost 5 bases and J lost 7; bases outside the gene matches: 12. The CDR3 contains 16 residues. The CDR3 DNA is TGTGCCAGTAGTGTCCAGGGGGGGACAGGGAGACAGCCCCAGCATTTT. Translated, it gives CASSVQGGTGRQPQHF.